Following are 2 T cell receptor beta chains from one sample sequenced in a study of CD8+ T cells in alopecia areata. The treatment was: oral pan-JAK inhibitor, 5-10 mg twice daily. RNA, once extracted, was reverse transcribed into cDNA for use as the sequencing template. The table came from immunoSEQ multiplex PCR; TCRdb's copy has only in-frame clones and leaves some out. The sample records about 120,000 clones, about half being singletons. Sample: CD4+ T cells sorted from blood, taken at week 4, from a patient treated with tofacitinib. These receptor sequences come from a human donor with alopecia areata.

This clone was found a few times. V usage is TRBV4-1 and J usage is TRBJ2-2, with unresolved D. The CDR3 is 15 residues long. The germline V gene has CDR1 MGHRA and CDR2 YSYEKL. Between the trimmed V and J ends, which lost 1 base and 1 base, there was a span of 7 bases. The CDR3 coding sequence is TGCGCCAGCAGCCAAGTGAATGAGAACACCGGGGAGCTGTTTTTT. It yields the protein CASSQVNENTGELFF.

This chain joins TRBV29-1 and TRBJ2-5, with 10 nucleotides matching TRBD2. The V gene end was trimmed by 0 bases and the J gene end by 1 base; junction bases not matched to a gene: 11. CDR1 is SQVTM, CDR2 ANQGSEA, per germline. This CDR3 is 18 amino acids long. The CDR3 is CSVEDPYSGTSVQETQYF. The CDR3 DNA reads TGCAGCGTTGAAGATCCTTATTCCGGGACTAGCGTCCAAGAGACCCAGTACTTC.